One and the same sample provided the 17 T cell receptor beta chains below, sequenced in a study of shared clonotypes between healthy human individuals (dated by TCRdb to the early 2020s). The library relied on the immunoSEQ multiplex PCR assay. Sourced from immuneACCESS, this table was stored by TCRdb with only in-frame sequences that have V and J called. A share of the clones is absent; for the studies checked, an unresolved V gene accounts for under half, and the remainder has no known explanation. The sample table shows some 2.3 million clones, and more than 85% are seen once. The ten largest clones take up approximately 0.4% of the sample. Material for sequencing was naive CD4+ T cells from PBMCs. In light of the paper, this sample's cell subset or site label describes: CD45RA+ positively selected. These receptors were collected from a young man in good health. Some clones in this sample may be carry-over from other donors' samples.

The gene calls are TRBV27 and TRBJ1-1; 10 bases match TRBD1. The germline gives CDR1 MNHEY, CDR2 SMNVEV (reference sequence). J lost 4 bases, V lost 5 bases, and 7 bases had no gene match. The CDR3 extends over 15 amino acids. The CDR3 here is CASSPRQGASTEAFF. CDR3 sequence (DNA): TGTGCCAGCAGTCCACGACAGGGGGCGAGCACTGAAGCTTTCTTT.

The V and J genes are TRBV5-4 and TRBJ2-5; D not resolved. Germline V CDR1 and CDR2: SGHNT, YYREEE (reference sequence). The V gene lost 1 base and the J gene lost 13 bases, with 17 bases spanning the gap. There are 13 residues in the CDR3. CDR3 nucleotides: TGTGCCAGCAGCTTGAGGGCCGGCGAGTACCCGTACTTC. Translated: CASSLRAGEYPYF.

The J gene is TRBJ1-5, the V gene TRBV19; possibly TRBD1 for D (5 bases). Trimming removed 3 bases at V and 2 bases at J, with 20 bases between. Per the germline V gene, CDR1 is LNHDA and CDR2 is SQIVND (reference sequence). This CDR3 has 18 amino acids. CDR3 DNA: TGTGCCAGTAGTATGTGGGCAGGGAACAAACTGGGCAATCAGCCCCAGCATTTT. This sequence encodes CASSMWAGNKLGNQPQHF.

The chain uses TRBV11-2 and TRBJ2-2; 11 positions agree with TRBD2. V lost 6 bases to trimming and J lost 1 base; unmatched junction nucleotides: 4. CDR3 length: 16 amino acids. Germline assignment: CDR1 SGHAT and CDR2 FQNNGV. The CDR3 sequence: CASRPLAGGNTGELFF. The CDR3 DNA sequence: TGTGCCAGCAGACCTCTAGCGGGAGGGAACACCGGGGAGCTGTTTTTT.

This rearrangement joins TRBV27 to TRBJ2-1; D is ambiguous. Trimming took off 4 bases at V and 4 bases at J, with 14 bases between the two ends. There are 15 residues in the CDR3. CDR1 is MNHEY, CDR2 SMNVEV, per germline (reference sequence). CDR3 sequence reads: CASSSVLRVYNEQFF. CDR3 bases: TGTGCCAGCAGTTCCGTCCTACGGGTTTACAATGAGCAGTTCTTC.

A single count supports this clone. The chain has TRBV4-2 and TRBJ2-5; 11 bases are a match to TRBD1. Per the germline V gene, CDR1 is LGHNA and CDR2 is YNFKEQ. V gave up 3 bases and J gave up 1 base; unmatched junction bases: 10. The CDR3 runs to 18 residues. This CDR3 reads CASSHRTGGRTLQETQYF. In DNA form, the CDR3 reads TGTGCCAGCAGCCATAGGACAGGGGGCCGCACTCTCCAAGAGACCCAGTACTTC.

The chain has TRBV5-1 and TRBJ2-3, with D perhaps matching TRBD2 (5 bases). Trimming left V 0 bases short and J 1 base short, with 9 bases between. Germline V gene sequence: CDR1 SGHRS, CDR2 YFSETQ. CDR3 length equals 15 residues. The CDR3 nucleotides are TGCGCCAGCAGCTTGGGGGGAGAGCGCACAGATACGCAGTATTTT. Protein product: CASSLGGERTDTQYF.

J is TRBJ1-1 and V is TRBV29-1; perhaps TRBD1 as D (6 bases). This CDR3 region has 14 residues. Per the germline V gene, CDR1 is SQVTM and CDR2 is ANQGSEA. Deletions cut 5 bases from V and 0 bases from J, with 13 bases between. CDR3 amino acids: CSVQGHLVNTEAFF. Here the CDR3 DNA reads TGCAGCGTTCAGGGACACCTAGTGAACACTGAAGCTTTCTTT.

This clone has a handful of counts. V and J are TRBV2 and TRBJ1-1; D possibly corresponds to TRBD1 (6 bases). Trimming stripped 3 bases from V and 5 bases from J, with 10 bases between. Germline loops: CDR1 SNHLY, CDR2 FYNNEI. The CDR3 consists of 13 residues. Here the CDR3 DNA reads TGTGCCAGCAGTGAGGGACATCAGACTGAAGCTTTCTTT. The encoded protein is CASSEGHQTEAFF.

The rearrangement joins TRBV15 to TRBJ1-3, with no clear D. Germline V gene sequence: CDR1 LNHNV, CDR2 YYDKDF (reference sequence). The CDR3 has 14 residues. The V end was cut by 1 base, the J end by 1 base, with 5 bases between. The CDR3, as DNA: TGTGCCACCAGCAGAGCCGGATCTGGAAACACCATATATTTT. Protein product: CATSRAGSGNTIYF.

The chain recombines TRBV2 with TRBJ1-1, with D possibly TRBD1 on 6 matching bases. The CDR3 consists of 12 residues. The V gene's germline CDR1 is SNHLY and CDR2 FYNNEI. The V end was cut by 4 bases, the J end by 8 bases, with 11 bases between. The CDR3 DNA reads TGTGCCAGCAGTGGGGGGGGCTGGGAAGCTTTCTTT. Its protein is CASSGGGWEAFF.

The J gene is TRBJ2-7, the V gene TRBV5-6; D might be TRBD1 (6 bases). The V end lost 0 bases, the J end lost 7 bases, and 14 bases lay between the germline ends. The germline V gene encodes CDR1 SGHDT and CDR2 YYEEEE. The CDR3 totals 14 residues. Written as DNA, the CDR3 is TGTGCCAGCAGCTTGGGGACAGTTCTTAGGGAGCAGTACTTC. Amino acid sequence: CASSLGTVLREQYF.

The genes are TRBV28 and TRBJ2-5; TRBD1 matches at 7 bases. The germline gives CDR1 MDHEN, CDR2 SYDVKM. V lost 5 bases and J lost 3; bases outside the gene matches: 9. The length of the CDR3 is 15 residues. DNA of the CDR3: TGTGCCAGCAGTATCCCGGGCAGGGGGAAAGAGACCCAGTACTTC. Translating gives CASSIPGRGKETQYF.

This clone was seen just once. This chain joins TRBV5-1 and TRBJ2-1; 10 bases map to TRBD2. This CDR3 comprises 14 residues. Unmatched junction bases numbered 5, after V lost 2 bases and J lost 9 bases. The V gene's germline CDR1 is SGHRS and CDR2 YFSETQ. The chain's CDR3 is CASSFSGRSSEQFF. CDR3 DNA sequence: TGCGCCAGCAGCTTTAGCGGGAGGTCGAGTGAGCAGTTCTTC.

The rearrangement uses TRBV27 and TRBJ2-7; D call uncertain. Deletions cut 0 bases from V and 3 bases from J, with 15 bases between. The CDR3 runs to 16 residues. Germline V gives CDR1 MNHEY, CDR2 SMNVEV (reference sequence). The CDR3 protein is CASSLSGLGWGYEQYF. The CDR3 DNA reads TGTGCCAGCAGTTTATCGGGCCTGGGCTGGGGCTACGAGCAGTACTTC.

This clone was recorded a few times. The rearrangement links TRBV5-6 to TRBJ1-5; 7 nucleotides align to TRBD1. With 3 bases clipped from V and 3 bases from J, the junction kept 6 bases outside the gene matches. Germline-derived CDR1 and CDR2 are SGHDT and YYEEEE. The CDR3 is made up of 15 amino acids. This CDR3 is CASSSQGQINQPQHF. The DNA of the CDR3 is TGTGCCAGCAGCTCGCAGGGACAGATCAATCAGCCCCAGCATTTT.

The V call is TRBV7-6, the J call TRBJ1-3; D not resolved. The CDR3 length is 15 residues. Germline V gene sequence: CDR1 SGHVS, CDR2 FNYEAQ. Trimming pared 1 base from V and 4 bases from J, leaving 11 bases between. CDR3 bases: TGTGCCAGCAGCTTAGGGCGGAGTCCAGGAAACACCATATATTTT. This codes for CASSLGRSPGNTIYF.